This passage covers 27 T cell receptor beta chains from one sample sequenced in a study of T cells in localized non-small cell lung cancer. TCRdb keeps only in-frame clones here, not all; method: immunoSEQ multiplex PCR. This table holds approximately 20,000 clones, 80% to 95% found once. Source: peripheral blood, taken before any cancer treatment. Receptors were obtained from a male donor aged 60 or over with stage I squamous cell lung carcinoma.

The chain recombines TRBV5-4 with TRBJ2-5; 7 nucleotides line up with TRBD2. The CDR3 has 16 residues. With 0 bases clipped from V and 1 base from J, the junction kept 6 bases outside the gene matches. Germline V lookup: CDR1 SGHNT, CDR2 YYREEE (reference sequence). CDR3 sequence: CASSLGAGEGQETQYF. CDR3 bases: TGTGCCAGCAGCTTGGGGGCGGGAGAGGGCCAAGAGACCCAGTACTTC.

This clone has only one observation. The CDR3 here is CASSVGSGSYGYTF. The CDR3 DNA sequence: TGTGCCAGCAGTGTGGGTTCGGGCAGCTATGGCTACACCTTC. This rearrangement joins TRBV2 to TRBJ1-2; D uncertain. V was trimmed by 4 bases and J by 4 bases, leaving 13 bases between them. The CDR3 covers 14 residues. Per the germline V gene, CDR1 is SNHLY and CDR2 is FYNNEI.

The V call is TRBV28, the J call TRBJ2-1, with 12 nucleotides matching TRBD2. V lost 7 bases, J lost 7 bases, and 11 bases stayed unmatched. The CDR3 contains 16 residues. Looked up from germline, CDR1 is MDHEN and CDR2 is SYDVKM. DNA for the CDR3: TGTGCCAGCACCCCTGGGCGGACTAGCGGGGCTAATGAGCAGTTCTTC. Residues: CASTPGRTSGANEQFF.

This chain links TRBV20-1 with TRBJ2-7; D ambiguous. V was clipped by 3 bases and J by 6 bases, with 9 bases between them. CDR3 length: 11 amino acids. Germline V gene lookup returns CDR1 DFQATT and CDR2 SNEGSKA (reference sequence). The CDR3 region is CSASVLREQYF. The CDR3, as DNA: TGCAGTGCTAGTGTGTTGCGCGAGCAGTACTTC.

This clone turned up a few times. This chain links TRBV28 with TRBJ2-7, with TRBD1 matching 9 bases. This CDR3 contains 15 residues. Trimming cost V 5 bases and J 5 bases; bases outside gene matches: 10. Germline V CDR1 and CDR2: MDHEN, SYDVKM. CDR3 DNA sequence: TGTGCCAGCAGTCGGACAGGGGCTAGTAGAAACGAGCAGTACTTC. Its translation is CASSRTGASRNEQYF. Together with reference TRBV28 and TRBJ2-7, the CDR3 gives the full variable domain: DVKVTQSSRYLVKRTGEKVFLECVQDMDHENMFWYRQDPGLGLRLIYFSYDVKMKEKGDIPEGYSVSREKKERFSLILESASTNQTSMYLCASSRTGASRNEQYFGPGTRLTVT.

The chain links TRBV9 to TRBJ2-3; D might be TRBD1 (6 bases). This CDR3 contains 14 residues. Germline values: CDR1 SGDLS, CDR2 YYNGEE. Trimming removed 4 bases at V and 6 bases at J, with 15 bases between. CDR3 loop: CASSTRTGPDTQYF. CDR3 sequence (DNA): TGTGCCAGCAGCACCCGAACAGGGCCCGATACGCAGTATTTT. Variable domain in full (rest from reference TRBV9 and TRBJ2-3): DSGVTQTPKHLITATGQRVTLRCSPRSGDLSVYWYQQSLDQGLQFLIQYYNGEERAKGNILERFSAQQFPDLHSELNLSSLELGDSALYFCASSTRTGPDTQYFGPGTRLTVL.

The J gene is TRBJ2-3, the V gene TRBV28; no clear D. Trimming pared 2 bases from V and 0 bases from J, leaving 3 bases between. CDR1 and CDR2 (germline): MDHEN, SYDVKM. The CDR3 contains 13 residues. CDR3 protein: CASSLSSTDTQYF. CDR3 DNA sequence: TGTGCCAGCAGTTTAAGTAGCACAGATACGCAGTATTTT.

The chain is built from TRBV15 and TRBJ2-2, with TRBD1 as a possible D gene (5 bases). The CDR3 covers 17 residues. Germline V gene data show CDR1 as LNHNV and CDR2 as YYDKDF (reference sequence). V shed 5 bases and J shed 5 bases, with 21 bases lying between them. The CDR3 reads CATSQSHGHVGTGELFF. The CDR3 region has the DNA TGTGCCACCAGCCAATCCCACGGACACGTCGGAACCGGGGAGCTGTTTTTT. The full variable domain, in which reference TRBV15 and TRBJ2-2 provide the parts outside the CDR3, is DAMVIQNPRYQVTQFGKPVTLSCSQTLNHNVMYWYQQKSSQAPKLLFHYYDKDFNNEADTPDNFQSRRPNTSFCFLDIRSPGLGDTAMYLCATSQSHGHVGTGELFFGEGSRLTVL.

This chain links TRBV6-5 with TRBJ1-2; TRBD1 might be the D (5 bases). This CDR3 is 12 amino acids long. Germline CDR1 and CDR2: MNHEY and SVGAGI. V was clipped by 2 bases and J by 8 bases, with 9 bases between them. DNA of the CDR3: TGTGCCAGCAGTTACCCGGGGGGAGGCTACACCTTC. It translates to CASSYPGGGYTF.

This clone occurred once. The chain carries TRBV28 and TRBJ1-2; D call uncertain. Per germline, CDR1 MDHEN and CDR2 SYDVKM. CDR3 length: 13 amino acids. Trimming stripped 3 bases from V and 2 bases from J, with 7 bases between. The CDR3 DNA reads TGTGCCAGCAGTTTGAACGGAAACTATGGCTACACCTTC. It encodes CASSLNGNYGYTF.

The chain is built from TRBV5-5 and TRBJ1-1; D remains unclear. V was shortened by 0 bases and J by 1 base, with 4 bases between the two germline ends. The CDR3 has 13 residues. Germline values: CDR1 SGHKS, CDR2 YYEKEE (reference sequence). The CDR3 reads CASSLVANTEAFF. The CDR3 DNA reads as TGTGCCAGCAGCTTGGTGGCGAACACTGAAGCTTTCTTT.

This clone was observed a single time. The V and J genes are TRBV7-9 and TRBJ1-5; D is perhaps TRBD1 (5 bases). The V end lost 0 bases, the J end lost 0 bases, and 15 bases lay between the germline ends. The CDR3 is made up of 18 amino acids. Germline lookup yields CDR1 SEHNR and CDR2 FQNEAQ (reference sequence). This chain's CDR3 is CASSLALGATYSNQPQHF. CDR3 coding DNA: TGTGCCAGCAGCTTAGCTTTAGGGGCAACGTATAGCAATCAGCCCCAGCATTTT.

The chain recombines TRBV28 with TRBJ2-2; 8 bases agree with TRBD1. V trimming: 5 bases; J trimming: 5 bases; junction bases outside the gene matches: 16. The germline gives CDR1 MDHEN, CDR2 SYDVKM. CDR3 length: 18 amino acids. As DNA, the CDR3 is TGTGCCAGCAGTCCTTACCCTCAGGGGGCGTTGGGGACCGGGGAGCTGTTTTTT. This gives the protein CASSPYPQGALGTGELFF.

The chain carries TRBV5-1 and TRBJ2-5; 8 bases are shared with TRBD2. The germline V gene has CDR1 SGHRS and CDR2 YFSETQ. The CDR3 totals 15 residues. The junction had 12 bases not matched to a gene; V was cut back by 5 bases and J by 6 bases. The DNA for the CDR3 is TGCGCCAGCAGTGAGGGCTCGGGAGGGCCGAAGACCCAGTACTTC. It codes for CASSEGSGGPKTQYF.

The gene calls are TRBV14 and TRBJ2-4; D not resolved. This CDR3 contains 13 residues. Germline CDR1 and CDR2: SGHDN and FVKESK. V was trimmed by 1 base and J by 6 bases, leaving 7 bases between them. The CDR3 DNA sequence: TGTGCCAGCAGCCAAGGGACCGCAAACATTCAGTACTTC. Its translation: CASSQGTANIQYF.

The chain couples TRBV5-1 to TRBJ2-1; 13 bases fit TRBD2. With 2 bases clipped from V and 5 bases from J, the junction kept 7 bases outside the gene matches. Germline V gene data show CDR1 as SGHRS and CDR2 as YFSETQ. The CDR3 has 17 amino acids. This CDR3 reads CASSFNPGLAGHNEQFF. CDR3 nucleotide sequence: TGCGCCAGCAGCTTTAATCCGGGACTAGCGGGACACAATGAGCAGTTCTTC.

This clone was counted only a few times. Other DNA sequences in the same sample also yield this CDR3. This rearrangement joins TRBV18 to TRBJ2-6; D gene unclear. The germline CDR1 and CDR2 sequences are KGHSH and LQKENI. The CDR3 is made up of 15 amino acids. V was pared by 2 bases and J by 0 bases, with 5 bases between. The CDR3 loop is CASSPETSGANVLTF. The DNA of the CDR3 is TGTGCCAGCTCACCAGAAACCTCTGGGGCCAACGTCCTGACTTTC.

This chain joins TRBV5-4 and TRBJ2-5; D tentatively reads TRBD1 or TRBD2 (6 bases each). Germline CDR1 reads SGHNT; CDR2 reads YYREEE (reference sequence). The CDR3 loop spans 14 amino acids. Trimming left V 3 bases short and J 1 base short, with 10 bases between. CDR3 nucleotides: TGTGCCAGCAGCTCCCCGGGGGCCCAAGAGACCCAGTACTTC. It encodes CASSSPGAQETQYF.

This rearrangement joins TRBV7-9 to TRBJ2-1; 9 bases are shared with TRBD2. The germline gives CDR1 SEHNR, CDR2 FQNEAQ (reference sequence). After removal of 5 bases from V and 9 bases from J, the junction contained 17 bases not matched to a gene. The CDR3 runs 17 residues. The CDR3 protein is CASSGDKGLAPRSEQFF. As DNA, the CDR3 is TGTGCCAGCAGCGGTGATAAGGGACTAGCCCCAAGGTCTGAGCAGTTCTTC.

This sequence joins TRBV4-3 and TRBJ2-7; 10 bases align to TRBD2. Germline loops: CDR1 LGHNA, CDR2 YSLEER. This CDR3 is 17 amino acids long. Losses at the gene ends were 4 bases for V and 1 base for J; bases not matched to a gene: 10. DNA of the CDR3: TGCGCCAGCAGCCTATCCCCCACTAGCGGGATTTCCTACGAGCAGTACTTC. It yields the protein CASSLSPTSGISYEQYF.

This sequence joins TRBV28 and TRBJ2-5, with 7 bases that match TRBD2. V dropped 4 bases and J dropped 3; count of bases not matched to a gene: 14. The CDR3 consists of 17 residues. CDR1 and CDR2 (germline): MDHEN, SYDVKM. The DNA for the CDR3 is TGTGCCAGCAGTTCCCCCGGGGAGGGAGGAGGTGAAGAGACCCAGTACTTC. Translated: CASSSPGEGGGEETQYF.

The chain recombines TRBV29-1 with TRBJ2-2; possible D gene TRBD1, 6 bases. This CDR3 is built from 15 residues. Germline CDR1 is SQVTM and CDR2 is ANQGSEA. V lost 6 bases and J lost 0, with 14 bases in between. The CDR3 reads CSVTGTPTNTGELFF. The CDR3 bases are TGCAGCGTAACCGGGACACCTACGAACACCGGGGAGCTGTTTTTT.

The chain carries TRBV29-1 and TRBJ2-3, with TRBD2 matching over 8 bases. V was pared by 1 base and J by 1 base, with 16 bases of the junction left unmatched. The CDR3 totals 19 residues. Germline-derived CDR1 and CDR2 are SQVTM and ANQGSEA. Written as DNA, the CDR3 is TGCAGCGTTGAAGGGGTCAGGGGAACCGGGAGGGTCCGCACAGATACGCAGTATTTT. This codes for CSVEGVRGTGRVRTDTQYF.

This chain connects TRBV11-2 to TRBJ2-4; no reliable D call. Trimming took 5 bases from V and 7 from J, leaving 6 bases between them. The CDR3 is 11 amino acids. Germline-derived CDR1 and CDR2 are SGHAT and FQNNGV. Here the CDR3 DNA reads TGTGCCAGCAGCGTTGGGAACATTCAGTACTTC. Translated, it gives CASSVGNIQYF.

The V call is TRBV7-3, the J call TRBJ2-1, with 12 bases lining up with TRBD2. V lost 2 bases to trimming and J lost 8 bases; unmatched junction nucleotides: 4. CDR1 is SGHTA, CDR2 FQGTGA, per germline. The CDR3 is 15 residues long. For the CDR3, the DNA is TGTGCCAGCAGCTTACTACTAGCGGGAGGCGATGAGCAGTTCTTC. Translating gives CASSLLLAGGDEQFF. Full variable domain (missing parts from reference TRBV7-3 and TRBJ2-1): GAGVSQTPSNKVTEKGKYVELRCDPISGHTALYWYRQSLGQGPEFLIYFQGTGAADDSGLPNDRFFAVRPEGSVSTLKIQRTERGDSAVYLCASSLLLAGGDEQFFGPGTRLTVL.

A word on this clone: The identical CDR3 is also encoded by other nucleotide sequences in the sample. V is TRBV5-1 and J is TRBJ1-4; 9 bases agree with TRBD1. In germline, CDR1 is SGHRS, CDR2 YFSETQ. V lost 0 bases to trimming and J lost 5 bases; unmatched junction nucleotides: 2. The CDR3 is 15 amino acids. DNA of the CDR3: TGCGCCAGCAGCTTGGAAGGGACAGGGAATGAAAAACTGTTTTTT. Translation gives CASSLEGTGNEKLFF. Combining the CDR3 with reference TRBV5-1 and TRBJ1-4 gives the whole variable domain KAGVTQTPRYLIKTRGQQVTLSCSPISGHRSVSWYQQTPGQGLQFLFEYFSETQRNKGNFPGRFSGRQFSNSRSEMNVSTLELGDSALYLCASSLEGTGNEKLFFGSGTQLSVL.

This clone was seen just once. V usage is TRBV30 and J usage is TRBJ1-6; no definite D call. CDR3 length: 13 amino acids. Looked up from germline, CDR1 is GTSNPN and CDR2 is SVGIG (reference sequence). Trimming cost V 0 bases and J 7 bases, with 7 bases left between them. CDR3 loop: CAWSVNPNSPLHF. The DNA for the CDR3 is TGTGCCTGGAGTGTAAACCCAAATTCACCCCTCCACTTT.